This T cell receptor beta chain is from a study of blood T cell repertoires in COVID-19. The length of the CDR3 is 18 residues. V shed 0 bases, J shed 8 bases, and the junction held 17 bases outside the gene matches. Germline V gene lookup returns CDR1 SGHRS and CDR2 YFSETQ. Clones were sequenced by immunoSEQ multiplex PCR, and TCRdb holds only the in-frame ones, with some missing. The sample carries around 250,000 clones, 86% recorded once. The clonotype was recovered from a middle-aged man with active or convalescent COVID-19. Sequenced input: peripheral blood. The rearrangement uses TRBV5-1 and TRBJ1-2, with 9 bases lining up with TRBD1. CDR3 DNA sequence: TGCGCCAGCAGCTTGGGACCCGGGACAGGGCCCCTTCTCGGGGGCTACACCTTC. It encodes CASSLGPGTGPLLGGYTF.